Sequencing of this TCR beta chain was carried out in a study of OX40 agonist ivuxolimab in advanced cancers. Overall study context: Patients were dosed with the agonistic anti-OX40 (CD134) antibody ivuxolimab. There were three patients with partial responses, one having hepatocellular carcinoma and two cutaneous melanoma.

This clone was seen only a few times. The V and J ends lost 4 bases and 7 bases, in that order; junction bases with no gene match: 9. Germline V gene lookup returns CDR1 SGHDT and CDR2 YYEEEE. The CDR3 contains 15 residues. The assay was immunoSEQ multiplex PCR, and TCRdb's table has in-frame clones only and misses some. The table shows 59,000 or so clones, with roughly 82% occurring only once. This receptor was identified in an adult with an advanced solid tumor such as melanoma, head and neck, liver or kidney cancer. This chain uses TRBV5-6 with TRBJ2-3, with 10 positions matching TRBD1. The specimen was CD4+ or CD8+ T cells sorted from blood, collected in a trial of the OX40 agonist ivuxolimab. The CDR3 DNA follows: TGTGCCAGCAGCAACCGGGACAGGGGCCTCTATACGCAGTATTTT. Translated, it gives CASSNRDRGLYTQYF.